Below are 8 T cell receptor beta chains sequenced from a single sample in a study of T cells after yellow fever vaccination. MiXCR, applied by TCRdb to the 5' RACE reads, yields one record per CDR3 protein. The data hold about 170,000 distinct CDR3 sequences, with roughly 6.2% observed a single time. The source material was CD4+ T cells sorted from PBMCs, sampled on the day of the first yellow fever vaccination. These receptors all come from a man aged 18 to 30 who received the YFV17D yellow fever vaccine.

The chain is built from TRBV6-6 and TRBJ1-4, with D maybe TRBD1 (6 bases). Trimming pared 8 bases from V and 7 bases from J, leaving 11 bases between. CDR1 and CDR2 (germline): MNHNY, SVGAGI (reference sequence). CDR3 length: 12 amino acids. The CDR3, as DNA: TGTGCCAGCGGACGACAGGTTGAAAAACTGTTTTTT. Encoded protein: CASGRQVEKLFF.

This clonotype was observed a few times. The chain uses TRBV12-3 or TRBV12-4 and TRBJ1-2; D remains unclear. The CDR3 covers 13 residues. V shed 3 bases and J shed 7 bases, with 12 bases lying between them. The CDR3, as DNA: TGTGCCAGCAGTTTCCTGCGGGGTCGTGGCTACACCTTC. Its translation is CASSFLRGRGYTF.

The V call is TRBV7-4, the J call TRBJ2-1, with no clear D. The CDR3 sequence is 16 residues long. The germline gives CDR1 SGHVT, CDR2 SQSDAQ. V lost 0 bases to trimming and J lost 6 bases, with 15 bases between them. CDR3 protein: CASSLALSEASNEQFF. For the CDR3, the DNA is TGTGCCAGCAGCTTAGCTTTAAGTGAGGCTAGCAATGAGCAGTTCTTC.

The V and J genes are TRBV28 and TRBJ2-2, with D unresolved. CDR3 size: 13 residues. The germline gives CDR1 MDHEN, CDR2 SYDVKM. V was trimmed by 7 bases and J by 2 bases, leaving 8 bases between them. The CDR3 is CASTVLNTGELFF. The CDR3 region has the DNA TGTGCCAGCACCGTTTTAAACACCGGGGAGCTGTTTTTT.

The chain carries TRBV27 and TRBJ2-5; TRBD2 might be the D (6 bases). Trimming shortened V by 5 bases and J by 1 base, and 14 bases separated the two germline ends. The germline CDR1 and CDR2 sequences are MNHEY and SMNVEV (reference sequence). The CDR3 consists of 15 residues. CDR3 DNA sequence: TGTGCCAGCAGTAAATTAACAGCGGGCCAAGAGACCCAGTACTTC. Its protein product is CASSKLTAGQETQYF.

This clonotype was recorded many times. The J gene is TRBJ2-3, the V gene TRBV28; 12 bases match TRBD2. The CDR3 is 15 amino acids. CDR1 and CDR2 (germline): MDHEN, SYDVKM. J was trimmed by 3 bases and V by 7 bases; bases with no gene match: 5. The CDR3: CASTSGGVGTDTQYF. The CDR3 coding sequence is TGTGCCAGCACTAGCGGGGGGGTTGGGACAGATACGCAGTATTTT. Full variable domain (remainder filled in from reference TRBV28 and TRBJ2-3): DVKVTQSSRYLVKRTGEKVFLECVQDMDHENMFWYRQDPGLGLRLIYFSYDVKMKEKGDIPEGYSVSREKKERFSLILESASTNQTSMYLCASTSGGVGTDTQYFGPGTRLTVL.

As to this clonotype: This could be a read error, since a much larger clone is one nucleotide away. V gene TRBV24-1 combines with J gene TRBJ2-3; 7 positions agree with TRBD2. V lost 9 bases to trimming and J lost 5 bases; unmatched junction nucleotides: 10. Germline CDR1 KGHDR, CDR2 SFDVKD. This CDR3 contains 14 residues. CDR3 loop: CATGGVGAKDTQYF. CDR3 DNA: TGTGCCACCGGGGGGGTCGGGGCCAAAGATACGCAGTATTTT.

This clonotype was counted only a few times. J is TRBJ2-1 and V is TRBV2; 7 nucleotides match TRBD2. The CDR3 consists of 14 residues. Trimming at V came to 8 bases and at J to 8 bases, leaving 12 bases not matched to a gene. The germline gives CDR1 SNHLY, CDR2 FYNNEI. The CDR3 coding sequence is TGTGCCAGCCCGCGGGGGACTACCGGGTATGAGCAGTTCTTC. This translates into CASPRGTTGYEQFF.